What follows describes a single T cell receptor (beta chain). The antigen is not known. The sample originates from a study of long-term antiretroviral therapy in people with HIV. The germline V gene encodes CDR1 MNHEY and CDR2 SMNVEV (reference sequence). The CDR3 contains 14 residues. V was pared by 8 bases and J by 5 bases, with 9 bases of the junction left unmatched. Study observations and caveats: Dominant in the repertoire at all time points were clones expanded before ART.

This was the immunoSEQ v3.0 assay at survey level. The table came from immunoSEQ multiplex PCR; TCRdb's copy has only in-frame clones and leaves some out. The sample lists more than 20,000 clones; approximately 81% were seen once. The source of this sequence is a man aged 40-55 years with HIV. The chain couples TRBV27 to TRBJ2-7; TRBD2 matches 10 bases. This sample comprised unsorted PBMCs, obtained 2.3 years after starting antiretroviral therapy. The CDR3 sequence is CASSYSGRLHEQYF. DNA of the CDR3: TGTGCCAGCTCCTATAGCGGGAGGCTCCACGAGCAGTACTTC.